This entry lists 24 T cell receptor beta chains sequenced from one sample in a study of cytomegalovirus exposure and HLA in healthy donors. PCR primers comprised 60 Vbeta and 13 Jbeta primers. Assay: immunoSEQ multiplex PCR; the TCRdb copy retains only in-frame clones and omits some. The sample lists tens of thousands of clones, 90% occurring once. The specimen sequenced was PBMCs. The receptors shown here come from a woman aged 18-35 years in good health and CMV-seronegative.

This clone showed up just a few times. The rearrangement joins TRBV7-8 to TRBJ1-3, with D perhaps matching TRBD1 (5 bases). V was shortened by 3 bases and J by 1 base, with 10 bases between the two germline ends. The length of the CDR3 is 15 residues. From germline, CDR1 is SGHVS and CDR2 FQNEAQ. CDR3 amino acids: CASSFDQGSGNTIYF. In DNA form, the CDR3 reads TGTGCCAGCAGCTTTGATCAGGGATCTGGAAACACCATATATTTT. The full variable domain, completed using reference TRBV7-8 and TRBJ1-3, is GAGVSQSPRYKVAKRGQDVALRCDPISGHVSLFWYQQALGQGPEFLTYFQNEAQLDKSGLPSDRFFAERPEGSVSTLKIQRTQQEDSAVYLCASSFDQGSGNTIYFGEGSWLTVV.

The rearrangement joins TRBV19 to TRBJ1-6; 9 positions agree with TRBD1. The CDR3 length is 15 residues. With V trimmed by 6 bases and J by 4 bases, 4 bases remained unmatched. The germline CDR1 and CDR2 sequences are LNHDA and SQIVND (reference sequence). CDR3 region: CASSTGGAYNSPLHF. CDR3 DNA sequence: TGTGCCAGTAGCACAGGGGGCGCGTATAATTCACCCCTCCACTTT.

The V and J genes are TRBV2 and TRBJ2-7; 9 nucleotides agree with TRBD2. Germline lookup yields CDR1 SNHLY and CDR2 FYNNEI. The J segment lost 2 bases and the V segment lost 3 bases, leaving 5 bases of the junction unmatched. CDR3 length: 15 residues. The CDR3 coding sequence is TGTGCCAGCAGTGATACGACTAGCGGTCCCTACGAGCAGTACTTC. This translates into CASSDTTSGPYEQYF. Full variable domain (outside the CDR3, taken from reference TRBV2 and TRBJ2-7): EPEVTQTPSHQVTQMGQEVILRCVPISNHLYFYWYRQILGQKVEFLVSFYNNEISEKSEIFDDQFSVERPDGSNFTLKIRSTKLEDSAMYFCASSDTTSGPYEQYFGPGTRLTVT.

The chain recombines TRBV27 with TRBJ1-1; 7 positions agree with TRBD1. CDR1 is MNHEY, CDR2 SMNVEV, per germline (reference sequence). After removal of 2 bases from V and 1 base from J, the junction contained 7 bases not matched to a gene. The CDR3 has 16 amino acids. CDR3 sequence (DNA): TGTGCCAGCAGTTTACTAGGGGGCGCTGGGAACACTGAAGCTTTCTTT. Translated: CASSLLGGAGNTEAFF.

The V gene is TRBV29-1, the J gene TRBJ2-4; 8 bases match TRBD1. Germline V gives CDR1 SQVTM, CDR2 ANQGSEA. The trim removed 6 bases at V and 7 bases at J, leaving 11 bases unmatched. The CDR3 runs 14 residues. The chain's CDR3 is CSVAHRGVRNIQYF. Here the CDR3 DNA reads TGCAGCGTAGCGCACAGGGGGGTCAGGAACATTCAGTACTTC.

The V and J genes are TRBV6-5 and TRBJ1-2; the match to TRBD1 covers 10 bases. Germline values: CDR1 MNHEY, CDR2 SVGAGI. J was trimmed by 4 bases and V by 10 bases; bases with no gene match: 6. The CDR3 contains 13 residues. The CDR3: CAIPTGGIYGYTF. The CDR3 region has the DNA TGTGCCATACCGACAGGGGGCATCTATGGCTACACCTTC.

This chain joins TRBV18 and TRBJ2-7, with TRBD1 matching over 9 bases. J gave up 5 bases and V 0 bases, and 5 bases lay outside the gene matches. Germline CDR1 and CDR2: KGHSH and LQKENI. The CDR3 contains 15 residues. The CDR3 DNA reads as TGTGCCAGCTCACCACCGGGACAGGGCTATAACGAGCAGTACTTC. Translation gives CASSPPGQGYNEQYF.

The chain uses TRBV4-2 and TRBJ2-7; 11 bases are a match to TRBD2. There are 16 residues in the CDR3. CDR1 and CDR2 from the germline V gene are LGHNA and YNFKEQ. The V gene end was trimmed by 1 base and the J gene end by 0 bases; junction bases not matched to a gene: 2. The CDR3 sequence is CASSQGGLAASYEQYF. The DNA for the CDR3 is TGTGCCAGCAGCCAAGGGGGACTAGCGGCCTCCTACGAGCAGTACTTC.

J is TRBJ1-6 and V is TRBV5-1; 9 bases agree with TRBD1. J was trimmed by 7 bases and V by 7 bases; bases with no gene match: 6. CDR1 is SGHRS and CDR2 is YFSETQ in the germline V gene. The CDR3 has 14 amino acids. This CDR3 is CASGAGTGNSPLHF. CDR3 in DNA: TGCGCCAGCGGCGCAGGGACAGGGAATTCACCCCTCCACTTT.

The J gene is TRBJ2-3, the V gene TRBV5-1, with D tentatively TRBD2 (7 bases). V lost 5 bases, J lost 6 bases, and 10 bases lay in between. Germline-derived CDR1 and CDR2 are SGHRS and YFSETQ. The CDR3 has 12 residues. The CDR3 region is CASREGGDTQYF. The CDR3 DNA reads TGCGCCAGCAGAGAGGGGGGGGATACGCAGTATTTT. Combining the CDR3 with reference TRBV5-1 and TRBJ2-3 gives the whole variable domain KAGVTQTPRYLIKTRGQQVTLSCSPISGHRSVSWYQQTPGQGLQFLFEYFSETQRNKGNFPGRFSGRQFSNSRSEMNVSTLELGDSALYLCASREGGDTQYFGPGTRLTVL.

The CDR3 bases are TGTGCAAGTCGCTTAGTGAAGGGGGAGGGTGGTTCCTACAATGAGCAGTTCTTC. It encodes CASRLVKGEGGSYNEQFF. The chain links TRBV12-2 to TRBJ2-1; no DNA check was done on the table's D call, TRBD2. TRBV12-2 is a pseudogene. This CDR3 has 18 amino acids.

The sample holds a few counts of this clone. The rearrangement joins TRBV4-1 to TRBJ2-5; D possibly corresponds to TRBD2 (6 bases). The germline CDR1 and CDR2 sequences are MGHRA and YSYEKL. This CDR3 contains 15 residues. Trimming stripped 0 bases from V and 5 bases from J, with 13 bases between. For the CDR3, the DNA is TGCGCCAGCAGCCAAGATCTTGCTAGCGATGAGACCCAGTACTTC. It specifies CASSQDLASDETQYF.

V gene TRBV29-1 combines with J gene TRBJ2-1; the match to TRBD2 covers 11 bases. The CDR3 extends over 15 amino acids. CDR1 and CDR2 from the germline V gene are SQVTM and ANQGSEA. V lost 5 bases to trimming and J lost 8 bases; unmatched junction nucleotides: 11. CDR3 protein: CSVTRLAGLSDEQFF. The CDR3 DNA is TGCAGCGTTACCCGACTAGCGGGACTTTCGGATGAGCAGTTCTTC.

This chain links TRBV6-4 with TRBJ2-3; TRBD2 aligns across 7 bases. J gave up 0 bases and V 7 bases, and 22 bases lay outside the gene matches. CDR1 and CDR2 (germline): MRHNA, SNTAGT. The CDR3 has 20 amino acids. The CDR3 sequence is CASNQAERDSNQNSTDTQYF. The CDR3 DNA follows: TGTGCCAGCAATCAGGCGGAGCGGGATTCCAACCAAAACAGCACAGATACGCAGTATTTT.

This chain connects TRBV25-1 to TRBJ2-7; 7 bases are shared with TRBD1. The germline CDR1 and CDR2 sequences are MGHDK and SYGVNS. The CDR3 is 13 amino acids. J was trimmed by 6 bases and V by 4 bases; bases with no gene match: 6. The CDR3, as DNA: TGTGCCAGCAGTGGTGGGACAGTGGGCGAGCAGTACTTC. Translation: CASSGGTVGEQYF.

The CDR3 nucleotides are TGTGCCAGCAGCATAGGACAGGGGCTGAACACTGAAGCTTTCTTT. Its translation: CASSIGQGLNTEAFF. The rearrangement joins TRBV7-9 to TRBJ1-1; the match to TRBD1 covers 9 bases. The CDR3 consists of 15 residues. J gave up 0 bases and V 5 bases, and 4 bases lay outside the gene matches. Germline V lookup: CDR1 SEHNR, CDR2 FQNEAQ (reference sequence).

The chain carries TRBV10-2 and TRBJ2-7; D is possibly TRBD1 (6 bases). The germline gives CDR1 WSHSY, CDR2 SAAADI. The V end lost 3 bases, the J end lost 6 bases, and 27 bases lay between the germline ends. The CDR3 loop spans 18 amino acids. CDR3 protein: CASSETQGRSKGRGEQYF. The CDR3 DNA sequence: TGCGCCAGCAGTGAAACGCAGGGGCGGTCGAAGGGAAGAGGCGAGCAGTACTTC.

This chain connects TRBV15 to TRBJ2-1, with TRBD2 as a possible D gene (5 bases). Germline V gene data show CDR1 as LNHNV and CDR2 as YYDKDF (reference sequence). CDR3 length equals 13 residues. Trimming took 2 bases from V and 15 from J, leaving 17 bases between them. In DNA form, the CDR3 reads TGTGCCACCAGCAGAATCGACGCGGGCAGCTCGTTCTTC. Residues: CATSRIDAGSSFF.

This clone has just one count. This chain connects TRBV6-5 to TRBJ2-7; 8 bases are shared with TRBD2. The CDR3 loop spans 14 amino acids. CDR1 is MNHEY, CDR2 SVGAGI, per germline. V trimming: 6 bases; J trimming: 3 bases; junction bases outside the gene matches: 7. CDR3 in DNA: TGTGCCAGCAGCCCAGCGGGAGCTGGCTACGAGCAGTACTTC. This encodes CASSPAGAGYEQYF.

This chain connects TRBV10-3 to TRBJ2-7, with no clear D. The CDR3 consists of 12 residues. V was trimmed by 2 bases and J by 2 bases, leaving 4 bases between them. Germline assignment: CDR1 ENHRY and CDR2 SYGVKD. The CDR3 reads CAISETAYEQYF. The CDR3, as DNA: TGTGCCATCAGTGAGACTGCCTACGAGCAGTACTTC.

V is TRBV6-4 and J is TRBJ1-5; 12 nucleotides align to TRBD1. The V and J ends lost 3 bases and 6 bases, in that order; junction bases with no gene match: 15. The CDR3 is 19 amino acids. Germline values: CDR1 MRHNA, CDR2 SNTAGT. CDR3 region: CASSEGTGGSTLARQPQHF. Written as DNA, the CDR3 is TGTGCCAGCAGTGAAGGGACAGGGGGCTCGACGTTAGCTCGTCAGCCCCAGCATTTT.

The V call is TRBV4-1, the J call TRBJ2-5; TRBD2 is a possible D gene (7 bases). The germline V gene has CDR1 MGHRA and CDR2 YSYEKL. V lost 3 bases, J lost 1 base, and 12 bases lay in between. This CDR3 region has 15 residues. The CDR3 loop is CASSHPRGAQETQYF. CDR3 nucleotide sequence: TGCGCCAGCAGCCACCCTCGGGGGGCCCAAGAGACCCAGTACTTC.

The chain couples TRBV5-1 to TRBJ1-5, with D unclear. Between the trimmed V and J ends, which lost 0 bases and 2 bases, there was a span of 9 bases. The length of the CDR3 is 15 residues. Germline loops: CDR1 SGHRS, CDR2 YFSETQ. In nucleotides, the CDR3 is TGCGCCAGCAGCTTGGATGTATCGGGCAATCAGCCCCAGCATTTT. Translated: CASSLDVSGNQPQHF.

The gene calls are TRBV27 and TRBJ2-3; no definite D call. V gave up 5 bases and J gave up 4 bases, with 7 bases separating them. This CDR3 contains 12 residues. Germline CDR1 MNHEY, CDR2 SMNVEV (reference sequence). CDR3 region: CASSPLPDTQYF. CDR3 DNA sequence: TGTGCCAGCAGTCCCCTCCCAGATACGCAGTATTTT.